The 20 T cell receptor beta chains in this list originate from one sample, sequenced in a study of shared clonotypes between healthy human individuals. The table came from immunoSEQ multiplex PCR; TCRdb's copy has only in-frame clones and leaves some out. This sample has hundreds of thousands of clones, with 95% to 96% found just once. Terminally differentiated effector memory CD45RA+ cells were excluded from the naive CD8 cells, which were CD45RO-negative and positively selected for CCR7. Material: naive CD8+ T cells sorted from blood. These receptors originate from a woman in her twenties or thirties in good health.

The chain recombines TRBV5-4 with TRBJ2-1; perhaps TRBD2 as D (5 bases). V lost 7 bases, J lost 5 bases, and 7 bases lay in between. This CDR3 has 11 residues. From germline, CDR1 is SGHNT and CDR2 YYREEE (reference sequence). The CDR3 sequence is CASGGHNEQFF. The CDR3 region has the DNA TGTGCCAGCGGAGGCCACAATGAGCAGTTCTTC.

The chain couples TRBV23-1 to TRBJ2-7; D remains ambiguous. TRBV23-1 counts as an open reading frame of uncertain function. The CDR3 loop spans 21 amino acids. V lost 0 bases and J lost 2, with 29 bases in between. The CDR3 loop is CASSQSTSSVHLSPLTYEQYF. CDR3 in DNA: TGCGCCAGCAGTCAATCTACTTCCTCTGTTCATCTAAGCCCACTAACCTACGAGCAGTACTTC.

The rearrangement links TRBV6-1 to TRBJ2-4; D ambiguous. The CDR3 contains 13 residues. The ends were cut back, 10 bases at V and 0 bases at J, with 10 bases in the middle. Germline-derived CDR1 and CDR2 are MNHNS and SASEGT. The CDR3, as DNA: TGTGCCACAGCGACGGTAGCCAAAAACATTCAGTACTTC. This encodes CATATVAKNIQYF.

The V call is TRBV13, the J call TRBJ2-3; 7 bases align to TRBD2. Germline CDR1 PRHDT, CDR2 FYEKMQ (reference sequence). This CDR3 comprises 15 residues. The trim removed 5 bases at V and 0 bases at J, leaving 5 bases unmatched. The CDR3 is CASSHRLASTDTQYF. DNA for the CDR3: TGTGCCAGCAGCCACCGACTAGCCAGCACAGATACGCAGTATTTT.

The chain employs TRBV5-1 and TRBJ2-6, with D tentatively TRBD1 (6 bases). Trimming removed 2 bases from V and 5 bases from J, with 11 bases in between. From germline, CDR1 is SGHRS and CDR2 YFSETQ. The CDR3 sequence is 15 residues long. Here the CDR3 reads CASSFRRGRANVLTF. CDR3 bases: TGCGCCAGCAGCTTCCGCAGGGGAAGGGCCAACGTCCTGACTTTC.

This sequence joins TRBV7-8 and TRBJ2-7; 7 bases are a match to TRBD2. Germline CDR1 is SGHVS and CDR2 is FQNEAQ. The CDR3 spans 16 residues. The junction had 12 bases not matched to a gene; V was cut back by 5 bases and J by 2 bases. CDR3 nucleotides: TGTGCCAGCAGCCCCACCGCTGGGGGGGTTACCTACGAGCAGTACTTC. Amino acid sequence: CASSPTAGGVTYEQYF.

This chain connects TRBV28 to TRBJ1-4; D is uncertain. The germline CDR1 and CDR2 sequences are MDHEN and SYDVKM. Trimming stripped 5 bases from V and 0 bases from J, with 10 bases between. The CDR3 covers 15 residues. CDR3 in amino acids: CASSHHTTTNEKLFF. The CDR3 region has the DNA TGTGCCAGCAGTCACCACACTACAACTAATGAAAAACTGTTTTTT. Filled out from reference TRBV28 and TRBJ1-4, the complete variable domain reads DVKVTQSSRYLVKRTGEKVFLECVQDMDHENMFWYRQDPGLGLRLIYFSYDVKMKEKGDIPEGYSVSREKKERFSLILESASTNQTSMYLCASSHHTTTNEKLFFGSGTQLSVL.

The rearrangement uses TRBV20-1 and TRBJ2-7, with unresolved D. Germline CDR1 and CDR2: DFQATT and SNEGSKA (reference sequence). Deletions cut 5 bases from V and 3 bases from J, with 8 bases between. This CDR3 has 11 amino acids. CDR3 in amino acids: CSAFWDYEQYF. The CDR3 DNA is TGCAGTGCTTTTTGGGACTACGAGCAGTACTTC.

Of note for this clone: Distinct nucleotide sequences in the sample also encode this CDR3. The CDR3 coding sequence is TGTGCCAGCAGTTTGATCCAGGGTGATGGCTACACCTTC. Translating gives CASSLIQGDGYTF. The chain joins TRBV27 to TRBJ1-2; a weak D match, TRBD1 (5 bases). Between the trimmed V and J ends, which lost 3 bases and 6 bases, there was a span of 11 bases. The CDR3 runs 13 residues. CDR1 MNHEY and CDR2 SMNVEV come from the germline V gene (reference sequence).

The V call is TRBV19, the J call TRBJ1-3; weak D call: TRBD1 (5 bases). The CDR3 loop spans 15 amino acids. Trimming stripped 3 bases from V and 2 bases from J, with 11 bases between. Germline V gives CDR1 LNHDA, CDR2 SQIVND (reference sequence). DNA of the CDR3: TGTGCCAGTAGTATCTTTTCAGGGACTGGAAACACCATATATTTT. It is translated as CASSIFSGTGNTIYF. Drawing the rest from reference TRBV19 and TRBJ1-3, the complete variable domain is DGGITQSPKYLFRKEGQNVTLSCEQNLNHDAMYWYRQDPGQGLRLIYYSQIVNDFQKGDIAEGYSVSREKKESFPLTVTSAQKNPTAFYLCASSIFSGTGNTIYFGEGSWLTVV.

In regard to this clone: The sample carries other DNA sequences with the same CDR3. J is TRBJ1-1 and V is TRBV5-1; a weak D match, TRBD1 (6 bases). This CDR3 region has 13 residues. The V end was cut by 1 base, the J end by 3 bases, with 7 bases between. Germline V lookup: CDR1 SGHRS, CDR2 YFSETQ. The CDR3 here is CASSLTGYTEAFF. DNA for the CDR3: TGCGCCAGCAGCTTGACAGGGTACACTGAAGCTTTCTTT.

This clone was seen a single time. V usage is TRBV6-5 and J usage is TRBJ2-5; D is undetermined. CDR1 is MNHEY, CDR2 SVGAGI, per germline. V was shortened by 0 bases and J by 1 base, with 9 bases between the two germline ends. The length of the CDR3 is 15 residues. The CDR3 spells CASSYSPGGQETQYF. The DNA for the CDR3 is TGTGCCAGCAGTTACTCTCCCGGCGGCCAAGAGACCCAGTACTTC.

V and J are TRBV29-1 and TRBJ2-1; a weak D match, TRBD1 (5 bases). The V gene lost 2 bases and the J gene lost 10 bases, with 12 bases spanning the gap. Per the germline V gene, CDR1 is SQVTM and CDR2 is ANQGSEA. This CDR3 comprises 12 residues. The DNA for the CDR3 is TGCAGCGTTGAACTCCTCAGGGTAGAGCAGTTCTTC. Translation gives CSVELLRVEQFF.

This chain links TRBV28 with TRBJ2-7; possibly TRBD1 for D (6 bases). The CDR3 consists of 15 residues. Deletions cut 5 bases from V and 6 bases from J, with 20 bases between. The germline gives CDR1 MDHEN, CDR2 SYDVKM. This chain's CDR3 is CASSPTPYRVGEQYF. The CDR3 bases are TGTGCCAGCAGTCCAACCCCGTACAGGGTAGGCGAGCAGTACTTC.

The chain links TRBV5-1 to TRBJ2-3; unclear D gene. The CDR3 covers 11 residues. Germline V gene data show CDR1 as SGHRS and CDR2 as YFSETQ. Trimming pared 7 bases from V and 6 bases from J, leaving 9 bases between. The DNA of the CDR3 is TGCGCCAGCGGCCTCTCGGATACGCAGTATTTT. Its translation: CASGLSDTQYF.

The V gene is TRBV7-8, the J gene TRBJ2-5, with 7 nucleotides matching TRBD2. The ends lost 1 base at V and 2 bases at J; junction bases unmatched: 7. The CDR3 extends over 16 amino acids. In germline, CDR1 is SGHVS, CDR2 FQNEAQ. CDR3: CASSLVGGRIQETQYF. The CDR3 DNA is TGTGCCAGCAGCTTAGTCGGGGGGAGGATACAAGAGACCCAGTACTTC.

CDR3 nucleotide sequence: TGTGCCACCAGCAGAGATCCCGTTACTAACTATGGCTACACCTTC. Protein product: CATSRDPVTNYGYTF. This chain links TRBV15 with TRBJ1-2; unclear D gene. CDR3 length: 15 residues. Germline V gene lookup returns CDR1 LNHNV and CDR2 YYDKDF (reference sequence). Between the trimmed V and J ends, which lost 0 bases and 0 bases, there was a span of 8 bases.

V gene TRBV15 combines with J gene TRBJ1-4, with TRBD1 identical over 7 bases. CDR1 is LNHNV, CDR2 YYDKDF, per germline (reference sequence). This CDR3 comprises 15 residues. Trimming cost V 3 bases and J 8 bases; bases outside gene matches: 9. The CDR3 reads CATSSRQGKGEKLFF. CDR3 sequence (DNA): TGTGCCACCAGCAGCCGACAGGGAAAGGGAGAAAAACTGTTTTTT.

The rearrangement joins TRBV14 to TRBJ2-7; TRBD1 aligns across 9 bases. Trimming took 6 bases from V and 3 from J; bases not matched to a gene: 3. Germline V gives CDR1 SGHDN, CDR2 FVKESK. The CDR3 length is 13 residues. CDR3 bases: TGTGCCAGCAGAGACAGGGGGAGCTACGAGCAGTACTTC. Translated: CASRDRGSYEQYF.

The chain recombines TRBV6-1 with TRBJ1-1; tentatively, D is TRBD1 (5 bases). The CDR3 runs to 12 residues. CDR1 and CDR2 from the germline V gene are MNHNS and SASEGT. The V gene lost 4 bases and the J gene lost 8 bases, with 11 bases spanning the gap. The CDR3: CASSVLGQEAFF. In nucleotides, the CDR3 is TGTGCCAGCAGTGTCCTGGGGCAGGAAGCTTTCTTT.